This T cell receptor (beta chain) derives from a study of beta chain features in type 1 diabetes. Expressed TCRB transcripts were sequenced after all isolated RNA was converted to cDNA. Profiled with immunoSEQ multiplex PCR; TCRdb holds only in-frame clones, not every one. Of fewer than 250,000 clones in the sample, around 68% were seen once. The V gene lost 0 bases and the J gene lost 3 bases, with 15 bases spanning the gap. This CDR3 is built from 16 residues. Germline-derived CDR1 and CDR2 are SEHNR and FQNEAQ (reference sequence). The clonotype was recovered from a man younger than 45 in good health. Sequencing was performed on naive CD4+ T cells from blood. The J gene is TRBJ2-7, the V gene TRBV7-9; maybe TRBD1 (5 bases). The CDR3 sequence is CASSLAQGLIVYEQYF. As DNA, the CDR3 is TGTGCCAGCAGCTTAGCGCAGGGTTTAATAGTCTACGAGCAGTACTTC.